The source of this TCR beta chain is a study of control samples from healthy donors and cancer patients. Per germline, CDR1 SGHTA and CDR2 FQGNSA. CDR3 length: 12 residues. Trimming pared 4 bases from V and 8 bases from J, leaving 11 bases between. Only in-frame clones appear in the TCRdb table, and some are missing; sequencing was by immunoSEQ multiplex PCR. The sample carries around 110,000 clones, approximately 90% recorded once. V usage is TRBV7-2 and J usage is TRBJ1-2, with D uncertain. This clonotype was sampled from a woman in her 70s in good health. The specimen sequenced was blood. The CDR3 loop is CASSSSLGGYTF. The DNA of the CDR3 is TGTGCCAGCAGCTCTTCATTGGGGGGCTACACCTTC.